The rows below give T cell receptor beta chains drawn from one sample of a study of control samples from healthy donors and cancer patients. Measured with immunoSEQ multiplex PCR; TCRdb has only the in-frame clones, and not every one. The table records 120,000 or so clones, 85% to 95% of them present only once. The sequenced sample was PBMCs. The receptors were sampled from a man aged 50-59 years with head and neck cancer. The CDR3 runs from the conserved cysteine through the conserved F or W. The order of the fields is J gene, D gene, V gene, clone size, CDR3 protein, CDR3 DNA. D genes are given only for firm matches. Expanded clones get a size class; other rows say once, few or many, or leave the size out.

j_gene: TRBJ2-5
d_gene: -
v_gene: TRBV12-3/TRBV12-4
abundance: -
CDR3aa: CASSLREDQYF
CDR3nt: TGTGCCAGCAGTTTAAGAGAAGACCAGTACTTC

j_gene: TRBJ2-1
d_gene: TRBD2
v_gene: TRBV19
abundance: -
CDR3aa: CASRSGGRSNEQFF
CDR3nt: TGTGCCAGTAGAAGCGGGGGGCGATCCAATGAGCAGTTCTTC

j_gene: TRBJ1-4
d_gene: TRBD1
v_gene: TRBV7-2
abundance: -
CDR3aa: CASSARTGLNEKLFF
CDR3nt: TGTGCCAGCAGCGCCAGGACAGGGCTAAATGAAAAACTGTTTTTT

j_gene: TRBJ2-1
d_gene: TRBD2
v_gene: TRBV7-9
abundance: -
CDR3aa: CASSAGLAGTNLYNEQFF
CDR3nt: TGTGCCAGCAGTGCGGGACTAGCGGGGACAAACCTTTACAATGAGCAGTTCTTC

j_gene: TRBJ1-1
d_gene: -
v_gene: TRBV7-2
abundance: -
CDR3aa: CASSLSHMNTEAFF
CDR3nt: TGTGCCAGCAGCTTAAGTCACATGAACACTGAAGCTTTCTTT

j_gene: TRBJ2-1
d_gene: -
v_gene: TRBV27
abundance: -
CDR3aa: CASSLSGRTNEQFF
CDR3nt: TGTGCCAGCAGTTTATCGGGACGGACAAATGAGCAGTTCTTC

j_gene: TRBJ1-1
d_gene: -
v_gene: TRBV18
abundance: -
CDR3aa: CASSPRRDRNTEAFF
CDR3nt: TGTGCCAGCTCACCAAGAAGGGACCGGAACACTGAAGCTTTCTTT

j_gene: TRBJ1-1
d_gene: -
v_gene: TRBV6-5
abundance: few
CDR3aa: CASSDPMAGEAFF
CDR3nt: TGTGCCAGCAGCGATCCAATGGCGGGTGAAGCTTTCTTT

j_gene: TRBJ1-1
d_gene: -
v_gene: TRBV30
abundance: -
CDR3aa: CAWSALLHSMNTEAFF
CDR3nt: TGTGCCTGGAGTGCGCTTCTACACTCGATGAACACTGAAGCTTTCTTT

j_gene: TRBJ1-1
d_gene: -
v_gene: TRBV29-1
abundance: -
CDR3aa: CSVIAGDREAFF
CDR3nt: TGCAGCGTTATTGCAGGGGACCGCGAAGCTTTCTTT

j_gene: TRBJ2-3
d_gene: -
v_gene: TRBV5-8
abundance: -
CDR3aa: CASSLSRGRPPRDTQYF
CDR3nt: TGTGCCAGCAGCTTGTCGCGGGGAAGACCTCCTAGAGATACGCAGTATTTT

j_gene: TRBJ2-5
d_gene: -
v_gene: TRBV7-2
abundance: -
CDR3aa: CASSFGRGVETQYF
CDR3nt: TGTGCCAGCAGCTTTGGGAGAGGAGTCGAGACCCAGTACTTC

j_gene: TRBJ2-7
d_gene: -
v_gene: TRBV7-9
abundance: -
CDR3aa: CATRGRGNEQYF
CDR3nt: TGTGCCACCAGGGGAAGGGGAAACGAGCAGTACTTC